This is a list of T cell receptor beta chains from one sample in a study of cytotoxic CD8 clonotypes in ibrutinib-treated CLL. Using immunoSEQ multiplex PCR, the repertoire was profiled, and TCRdb retains in-frame clones only, with some absent. The profile covers some 200,000 clones, with roughly 77% appearing a single time and 5.5% to 7% taken by the ten largest. The sample in question was PBMCs, obtained after 12 months of ibrutinib treatment. These receptors all come from a human donor with chronic lymphocytic leukemia. Each CDR3 is given with its conserved first and last residue. A D gene is named only where the DNA matches it firmly. A clone size is listed for some rows: how often the clone was seen (once, few, many), or a class if it is expanded.

TRBJ2-7 - TRBD1 TRBV28 TGTGCCAGCAGTTCAGGGACAGGGGGCCACTACGAGCAGTACTTC CASSSGTGGHYEQYF
TRBJ1-4 - - TRBV7-2 TGTGCCAGCAGCTTCCAGTGGGGGAATGAAAAACTGTTTTTT CASSFQWGNEKLFF
TRBJ1-4 few - TRBV10-2 TGCGCCAGCAGGGGGACTCCCACAACTAATGAAAAACTGTTTTTT CASRGTPTTNEKLFF
TRBJ2-7 - - TRBV28 TGTGCCAGCAGTCCCCGAAAAACTGTGGTCTACGAGCAGTACTTC CASSPRKTVVYEQYF
TRBJ1-2 - - TRBV5-1 TGCGCCAGCAGCTTGTACGGCAGTAACTATGGCTACACCTTC CASSLYGSNYGYTF
TRBJ2-7 once TRBD1 TRBV27 TGTGCCAGCAGTTTAGGGGACAGGGGATTCTCCTACGAGCAGTACTTC CASSLGDRGFSYEQYF
TRBJ1-4 - TRBD1 TRBV9 TGTGCCAGCAGCTCTCCGGGACAGGGTACCGATGAAAAACTGTTTTTT CASSSPGQGTDEKLFF
TRBJ2-5 - - TRBV6-5 TGTGCCAGCAGTTGGAATATTGGAGAGACCCAGTACTTC CASSWNIGETQYF
TRBJ1-1 - TRBD1 TRBV19 TGTGCCAGTAGAGTTACCGGGACAGGGGGCACTGAAGCTTTCTTT CASRVTGTGGTEAFF
TRBJ2-5 - - TRBV28 TGTGCCAGTGTGAGGGGAGGACACGGTCAAGAGACCCAGTACTTC CASVRGGHGQETQYF
TRBJ1-2 - - TRBV11-2 TGTGCCAGCAGCCCGTTCGGGGCATATGGCTACACCTTC CASSPFGAYGYTF
TRBJ2-7 - TRBD1 TRBV11-2 TGTGCCAGCAGCCGGGGGACAGGGGGCTGGTACGAGCAGTACTTC CASSRGTGGWYEQYF
TRBJ1-2 few TRBD1 TRBV6-5 TGTGCCAGCAGTTACCCGGGACAGATCTATGGCTACACCTTC CASSYPGQIYGYTF
TRBJ1-2 - TRBD1 TRBV18 TGTGCCAGCTCAGGACAGGGGCTTCAGCCGGGAGAAGGCTACACCTTC CASSGQGLQPGEGYTF
TRBJ2-7 - TRBD2 TRBV7-2 TGTGCCAGCAGCCCTAGCGGGAATGAATACGAGCAGTACTTC CASSPSGNEYEQYF
TRBJ2-5 few - TRBV7-2 TGTGCCACAAGCAGGGGATTGGGGGAGACCCAGTACTTC CATSRGLGETQYF
TRBJ1-2 - TRBD1 TRBV11-2 TGTGCCAGCAGCGCTTTGGGACAGGGCAACTATGGCTACACCTTC CASSALGQGNYGYTF
TRBJ1-1 - - TRBV11-1 TGTGCCAGCAGGCGGGGGGCACAAATGAACACTGAAGCTTTCTTT CASRRGAQMNTEAFF
TRBJ2-7 - - TRBV29-1 TGCAGCGTTGAGCCCCACGAGCAGTACTTC CSVEPHEQYF
TRBJ2-5 - TRBD1 TRBV9 TGTGCCAGCAGCGTAGAGGACAGGGGGGGGAGGACCCAGTACTTC CASSVEDRGGRTQYF
TRBJ2-1 - - TRBV11-3 TGTGCCAGCAGCTTAGGGGGGACGAGAGTTGGTGAGCAGTTCTTC CASSLGGTRVGEQFF
TRBJ1-2 - - TRBV19 TGTGCCAGCCTTGGACCCCCGGGGGACTATGGCTACACCTTC CASLGPPGDYGYTF
TRBJ2-3 - - TRBV20-1 TGCAGTGCTCCCGACAGAGATACGCAGTATTTT CSAPDRDTQYF
TRBJ2-3 - - TRBV9 TGTGCCAGCAGTGTCAATCCGTCCACAGATACGCAGTATTTT CASSVNPSTDTQYF
TRBJ1-5 many - TRBV30 TGTGCCTGGAGGTACGGCCCTAATCAGCCCCAGCATTTT CAWRYGPNQPQHF
TRBJ1-5 - - TRBV6-6 TGTGCCAGCAGTTACCGGGACCCAGGAAATCAGCCCCAGCATTTT CASSYRDPGNQPQHF
TRBJ2-3 - TRBD1 TRBV7-3 TGTGCCAGCAGCTTTGGGACAGGGTTGAATACGCAGTATTTT CASSFGTGLNTQYF
TRBJ2-2 few TRBD2 TRBV6-1 TGTGGTAGCGGGAGGAACACCGGGGAGCTGTTTTTT CGSGRNTGELFF
TRBJ1-1 - - TRBV7-2 TGTGCCAGCAGCCGTAAGCCCGGGTTGGACACTGAAGCTTTCTTT CASSRKPGLDTEAFF
TRBJ1-1 - - TRBV2 TGTGCCAGCAGTGAAGGAGGGCAGGGGCGAGGAGGGACTGAAGCTTTCTTT CASSEGGQGRGGTEAFF
TRBJ1-1 - - TRBV7-2 TGTGCCAGCCGGACAACCGGACCATTGAACACTGAAGCTTTCTTT CASRTTGPLNTEAFF
TRBJ1-5 - - TRBV7-2 TGTGCCAGCAGCTTAAAGGCTCTTGGGGATCAGCCCCAGCATTTT CASSLKALGDQPQHF